This T cell receptor beta chain was recorded in a study of blood T cell repertoires in COVID-19. Study overall: Italy, Spain and the United States were the sources of the convalescent and acute COVID-19 samples. Sources were T cells, B-cell-depleted T cells, or PBMCs; the material itself was cDNA or gDNA.

Germline loops: CDR1 LNHNV, CDR2 YYDKDF (reference sequence). Trimming removed 1 base from V and 0 bases from J, with 12 bases in between. CDR3 size: 16 residues. Profiled with immunoSEQ multiplex PCR; TCRdb holds only in-frame clones, not every one. The table lists 250,000 to 350,000 clones, about 92% of them singletons, with around 2.5% in the top ten. This clone was counted a single time. The chain carries TRBV15 and TRBJ1-2; no clear D gene. The sample comprised PBMCs or T cells enriched from blood (not recorded which). This TCR was recovered from a man aged 60-69 years who had recovered from COVID-19. The CDR3 here is CATSRGAASANYGYTF. The CDR3 DNA reads as TGTGCCACCAGCAGAGGGGCTGCTTCAGCTAACTATGGCTACACCTTC.